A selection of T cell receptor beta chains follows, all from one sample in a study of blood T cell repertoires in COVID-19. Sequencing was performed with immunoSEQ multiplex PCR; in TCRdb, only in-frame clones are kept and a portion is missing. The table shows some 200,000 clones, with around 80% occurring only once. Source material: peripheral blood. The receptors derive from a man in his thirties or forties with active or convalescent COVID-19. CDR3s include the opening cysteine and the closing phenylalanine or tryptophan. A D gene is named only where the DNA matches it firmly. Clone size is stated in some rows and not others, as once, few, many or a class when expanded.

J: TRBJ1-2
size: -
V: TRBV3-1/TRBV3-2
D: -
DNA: TGTGCCAGCAGCACGATAGGGGATGGCGGTGGCTACACCTTC
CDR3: CASSTIGDGGGYTF

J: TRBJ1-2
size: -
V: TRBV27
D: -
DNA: TGTGCCAGCAGGGGGAGGGCGTCCTATGGCTACACCTTC
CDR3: CASRGRASYGYTF

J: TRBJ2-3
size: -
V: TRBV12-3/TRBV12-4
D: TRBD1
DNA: TGTGCCAGCAGAGGACAGGGGGCAGATACGCAGTATTTT
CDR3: CASRGQGADTQYF

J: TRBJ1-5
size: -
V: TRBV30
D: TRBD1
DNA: TGTGCCTGGAGGCGGCGACAGGGGGCAAATCAGCCCCAGCATTTT
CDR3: CAWRRRQGANQPQHF

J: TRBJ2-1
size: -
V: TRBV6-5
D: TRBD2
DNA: TGTGCCAGCAACCGGACTAGCGGAGATAACAATGAGCAGTTCTTC
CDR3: CASNRTSGDNNEQFF

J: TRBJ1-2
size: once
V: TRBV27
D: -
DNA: TGTGCCAGCAGTTTAAGGGGGGGAAAGGGCTACACCTTC
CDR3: CASSLRGGKGYTF

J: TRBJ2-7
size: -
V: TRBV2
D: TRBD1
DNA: TGTGCCAGCAGCCGGGACAGGGTATCCCACGAGCAGTACTTC
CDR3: CASSRDRVSHEQYF

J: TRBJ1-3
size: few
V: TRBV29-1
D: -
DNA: TGCAGCGTAGCGACAGGAGCTGGAAACACCATATATTTT
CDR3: CSVATGAGNTIYF

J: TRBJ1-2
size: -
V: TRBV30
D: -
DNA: TGTGCTCACGTTACGGCAGGCCGAGGGGGCTACACCTTC
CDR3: CAHVTAGRGGYTF

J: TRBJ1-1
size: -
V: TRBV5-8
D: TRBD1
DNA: TGTGCCAGCAGCGCTCCGGGACAGGGAGTTCCTGAAGCTTTCTTT
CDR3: CASSAPGQGVPEAFF

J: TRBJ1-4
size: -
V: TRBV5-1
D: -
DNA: TGCGCCAGCAGCTTGGACAGGGCTCGAGAAAAACTGTTTTTT
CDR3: CASSLDRAREKLFF

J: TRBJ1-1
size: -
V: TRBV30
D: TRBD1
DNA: TGTGCCTGGATCCCTCGGACAGGGGGAGCTTTCTTT
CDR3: CAWIPRTGGAFF

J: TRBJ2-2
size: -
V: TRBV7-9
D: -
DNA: TGTGCCAGCAGCTTGAGTGCCGGGGAGCTGTTTTTT
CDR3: CASSLSAGELFF

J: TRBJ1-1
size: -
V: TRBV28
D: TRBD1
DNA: TGTGCCAGCAGAGACGACAGGGGTTGGGACACTGAAGCTTTCTTT
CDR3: CASRDDRGWDTEAFF

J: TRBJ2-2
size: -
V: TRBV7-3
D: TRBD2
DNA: TGTGCCAGCAGCAAAGCGGGGGAGAGGGCGCTGACCGGGGAGCTGTTTTTT
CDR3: CASSKAGERALTGELFF

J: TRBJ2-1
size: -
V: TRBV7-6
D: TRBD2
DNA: TGTGCCAGCAGCTTAGGGCTAGCGGGGGGGCCTCCCCATGAGCAGTTCTTC
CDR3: CASSLGLAGGPPHEQFF

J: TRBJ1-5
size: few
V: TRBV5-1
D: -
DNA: TGCGCCAGCAGCCTCACAGGGATTCAGCCCCAGCATTTT
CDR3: CASSLTGIQPQHF

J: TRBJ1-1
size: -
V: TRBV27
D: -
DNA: TGTGCCAGCGCGTTGATGGGGGGGAACACTGAAGCTTTCTTT
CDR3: CASALMGGNTEAFF

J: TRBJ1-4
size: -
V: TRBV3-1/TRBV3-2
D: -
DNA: TGTGCCAGCAGCCAAGAACGGGTCACTAATGAAAAACTGTTTTTT
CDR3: CASSQERVTNEKLFF

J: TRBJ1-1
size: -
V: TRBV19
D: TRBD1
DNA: TGTGCCAGTAGGGCGGGACAGGGGAACACTGAAGCTTTCTTT
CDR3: CASRAGQGNTEAFF

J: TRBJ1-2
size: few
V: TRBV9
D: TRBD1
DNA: TGTGCCAGCAGCGTACAGGGGGCCGCTAACTATGGCTACACCTTC
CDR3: CASSVQGAANYGYTF

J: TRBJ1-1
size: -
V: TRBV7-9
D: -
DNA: TGTGCCAGCAGCTTAGTAGCAGGGCCGAGCACTGAAGCTTTCTTT
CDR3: CASSLVAGPSTEAFF

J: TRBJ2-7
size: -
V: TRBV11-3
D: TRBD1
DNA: TGTGCCAGCAGCCCACAATTACAGGGGCACGCCTACGAGCAGTACTTC
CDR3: CASSPQLQGHAYEQYF

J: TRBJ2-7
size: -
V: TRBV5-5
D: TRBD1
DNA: TGTGCCAGCAGCCGGGGACAGTCCTACGAGCAGTACTTC
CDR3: CASSRGQSYEQYF

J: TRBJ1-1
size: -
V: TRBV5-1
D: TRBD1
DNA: TGCGCCAGCAGCTTGGGGGCGAGACAGGGCCCTAACACTGAAGCTTTCTTT
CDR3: CASSLGARQGPNTEAFF

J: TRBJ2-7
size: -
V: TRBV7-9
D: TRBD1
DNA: TGTGCCAGCAGTTCCGGGACAGTGTTGAGTGGCGAGCAGTACTTC
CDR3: CASSSGTVLSGEQYF

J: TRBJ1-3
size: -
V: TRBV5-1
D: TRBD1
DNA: TGCGCCAGCAGCTTACAGGGGGAGGGCGTTGGAAACACCATATATTTT
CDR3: CASSLQGEGVGNTIYF

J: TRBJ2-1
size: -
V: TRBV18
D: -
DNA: TGTGCCAGCTCACTCCGTGCTAGCGTCAATGAGCAGTTCTTC
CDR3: CASSLRASVNEQFF

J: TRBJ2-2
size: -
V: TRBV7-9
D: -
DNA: TGTGCCAGCAGCCCCACACAGGCAGGGGACACCGGGGAGCTGTTTTTT
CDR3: CASSPTQAGDTGELFF

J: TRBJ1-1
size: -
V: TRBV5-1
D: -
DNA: TGCGCCAGCAGCTTGGCCCTCAGGGAACGGAACACTGAAGCTTTCTTT
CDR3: CASSLALRERNTEAFF

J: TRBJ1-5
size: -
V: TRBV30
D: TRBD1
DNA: TGTGCCTGGAGCCGGGACAGGGGCCCTAGCAATCAGCCCCAGCATTTT
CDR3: CAWSRDRGPSNQPQHF

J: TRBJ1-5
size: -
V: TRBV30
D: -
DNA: TGTGCCTGGGAACGGGGTGGGAATCAGCCCCAGCATTTT
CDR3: CAWERGGNQPQHF

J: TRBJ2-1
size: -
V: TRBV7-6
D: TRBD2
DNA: TGTGCCAGCAGTGTAGCGGGAGTCTACAATGAGCAGTTCTTC
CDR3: CASSVAGVYNEQFF

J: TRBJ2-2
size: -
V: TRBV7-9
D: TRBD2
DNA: TGTGCCAGCAGCCCCCCCGGCAGACTAGCCACCGGGGAGCTGTTTTTT
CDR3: CASSPPGRLATGELFF

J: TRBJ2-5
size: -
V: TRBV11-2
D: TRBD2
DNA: TGTGCCAGCAGCTTAGCCGCGGGGACTAGGAGAAAAGAGACCCAGTACTTC
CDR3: CASSLAAGTRRKETQYF

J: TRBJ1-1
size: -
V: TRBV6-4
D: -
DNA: TGTGCCAGCAGTCGGGGCACTGAAGCTTTCTTT
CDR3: CASSRGTEAFF

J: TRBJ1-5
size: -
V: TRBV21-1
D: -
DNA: TGTGCCAGCAGCGCCCCGGGACAGGGAGTACCCCAGCATTTT
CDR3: CASSAPGQGVPQHF

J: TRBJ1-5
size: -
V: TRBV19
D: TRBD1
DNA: TGTGCCAGTACCCAAGGGACAGGGTTGCAGCCCCAGCATTTT
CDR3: CASTQGTGLQPQHF

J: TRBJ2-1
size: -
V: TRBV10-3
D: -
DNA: TGTGCCATCAGTGAGTCGACTCGATCGACCTACAATGAGCAGTTCTTC
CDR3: CAISESTRSTYNEQFF

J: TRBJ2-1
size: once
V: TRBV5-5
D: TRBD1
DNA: TGTGCCAGCAGCTTAGTCCGACAGGGGTGGAATGAGCAGTTCTTC
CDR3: CASSLVRQGWNEQFF

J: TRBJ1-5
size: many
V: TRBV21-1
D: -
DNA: TGTGCCAGCAGCAAAGTCGTCAGGTACTACAGGGAGAATAGCAATCAGCCCCAGCATTTT
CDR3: CASSKVVRYYRENSNQPQHF

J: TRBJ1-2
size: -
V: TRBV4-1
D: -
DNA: TGCGCCAGCAGCCTTTCTTCGCGCAACTATGGCTACACCTTC
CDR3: CASSLSSRNYGYTF

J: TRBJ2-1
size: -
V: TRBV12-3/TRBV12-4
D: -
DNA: TGTGCCAGCCTAGGTAATGAGCAGTTCTTC
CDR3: CASLGNEQFF

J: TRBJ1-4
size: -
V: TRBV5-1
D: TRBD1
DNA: TGCGCCAGCAGCCCCGGACAGGCAACTAATGAAAAACTGTTTTTT
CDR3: CASSPGQATNEKLFF

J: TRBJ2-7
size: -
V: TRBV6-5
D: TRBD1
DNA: TGTGCCAGCAGGGGGACAGGGGGTTTCTCCTACGAGCAGTACTTC
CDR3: CASRGTGGFSYEQYF

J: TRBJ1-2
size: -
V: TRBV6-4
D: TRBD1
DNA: TGTGCCAGCAGTGACTCCGACAGGGTCTATGGCTACACCTTC
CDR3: CASSDSDRVYGYTF

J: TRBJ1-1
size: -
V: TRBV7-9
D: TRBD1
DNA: TGTGCCAGCAGCGATTGGGACAGGGGCTCTGAAGCTTTCTTT
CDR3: CASSDWDRGSEAFF